The entry that follows covers one T cell receptor (beta chain) sequence. This sample was taken from a study of blood T cell repertoires in COVID-19. Unmatched junction bases numbered 8, after V lost 5 bases and J lost 6 bases. The CDR3 sequence is 15 residues long. CDR1 is SGHRS, CDR2 YFSETQ, per germline. Assay used: immunoSEQ multiplex PCR; TCRdb lists only in-frame clones, some missing. The table shows under 150,000 clones, with around 89% occurring only once. The sample comprised PBMCs or T cells enriched from blood (not recorded which). The TCR sequence derives from a woman in her 30s with acute COVID-19. The rearrangement joins TRBV5-1 to TRBJ1-6; 7 bases are a match to TRBD1. The CDR3 loop reads CASSRGGLGNSPLHF. The CDR3 nucleotides read TGCGCCAGCAGTCGAGGGGGCCTGGGTAATTCACCCCTCCACTTT.